This T cell receptor beta chain derives from a study of blood T cell repertoires in COVID-19. CDR3 length: 14 residues. V was pared by 4 bases and J by 3 bases, with 9 bases between. Germline V gene lookup returns CDR1 MNHEY and CDR2 SVGEGT. Using immunoSEQ multiplex PCR, the repertoire was profiled, and TCRdb retains in-frame clones only, with some absent. Of under 200,000 clones in the sample, roughly 77% are singletons; the top ten hold around 5.9%. The origin of this receptor is a woman aged 40 to 49 with COVID-19, enrolled during active disease. The chain uses TRBV6-2 or TRBV6-3 and TRBJ2-2; tentatively, D is TRBD1 (5 bases). Sequences were obtained from peripheral blood. The chain's CDR3 is CASSFQGDTGELFF. For the CDR3, the DNA is TGTGCCAGCAGTTTCCAGGGTGACACCGGGGAGCTGTTTTTT.